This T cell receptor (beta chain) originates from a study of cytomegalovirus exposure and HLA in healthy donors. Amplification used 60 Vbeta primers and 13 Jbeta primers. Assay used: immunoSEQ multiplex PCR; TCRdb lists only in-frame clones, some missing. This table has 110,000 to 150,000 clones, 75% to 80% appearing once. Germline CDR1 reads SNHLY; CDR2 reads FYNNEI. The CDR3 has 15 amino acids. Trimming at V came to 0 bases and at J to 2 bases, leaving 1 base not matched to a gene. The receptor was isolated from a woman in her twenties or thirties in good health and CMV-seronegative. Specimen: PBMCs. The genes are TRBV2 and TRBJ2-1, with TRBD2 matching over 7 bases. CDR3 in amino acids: CASSEAGRPYNEQFF. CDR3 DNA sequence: TGTGCCAGCAGTGAAGCCGGGAGGCCCTACAATGAGCAGTTCTTC.